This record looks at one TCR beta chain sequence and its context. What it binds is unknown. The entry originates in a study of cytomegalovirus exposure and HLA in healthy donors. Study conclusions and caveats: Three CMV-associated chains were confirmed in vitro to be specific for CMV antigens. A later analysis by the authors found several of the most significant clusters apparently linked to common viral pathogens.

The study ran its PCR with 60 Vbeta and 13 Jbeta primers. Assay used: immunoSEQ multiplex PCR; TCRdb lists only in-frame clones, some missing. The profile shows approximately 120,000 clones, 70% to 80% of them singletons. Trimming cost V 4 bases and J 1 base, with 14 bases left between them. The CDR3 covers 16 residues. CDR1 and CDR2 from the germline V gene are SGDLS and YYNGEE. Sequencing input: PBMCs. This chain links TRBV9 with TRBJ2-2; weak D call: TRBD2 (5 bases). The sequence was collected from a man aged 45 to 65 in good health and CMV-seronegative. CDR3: CASSPKEGLNTGELFF. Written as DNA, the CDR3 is TGTGCCAGCAGCCCAAAAGAGGGTCTGAACACCGGGGAGCTGTTTTTT.